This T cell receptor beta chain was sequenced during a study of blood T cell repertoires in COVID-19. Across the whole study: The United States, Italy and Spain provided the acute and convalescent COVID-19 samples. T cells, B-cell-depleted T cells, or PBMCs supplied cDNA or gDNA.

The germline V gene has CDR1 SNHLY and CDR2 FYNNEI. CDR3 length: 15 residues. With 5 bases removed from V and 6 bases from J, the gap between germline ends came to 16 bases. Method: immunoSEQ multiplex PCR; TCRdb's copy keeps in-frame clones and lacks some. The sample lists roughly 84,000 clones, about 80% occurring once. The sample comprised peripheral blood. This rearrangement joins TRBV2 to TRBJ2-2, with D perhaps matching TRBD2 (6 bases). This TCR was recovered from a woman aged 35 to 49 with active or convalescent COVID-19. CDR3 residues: CASSPLGGVPGELFF. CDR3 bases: TGTGCCAGCAGTCCCCTGGGGGGTGTACCCGGGGAGCTGTTTTTT.